Detailed here is one T cell receptor beta chain. These data are taken from a study of cytomegalovirus exposure and HLA in healthy donors. The data were produced by immunoSEQ multiplex PCR, yet TCRdb's version contains in-frame clones alone and is incomplete. The repertoire holds around 260,000 clones, roughly 91% seen once, with around 3.3% in the top ten. Trimming took off 8 bases at V and 5 bases at J, with 18 bases between the two ends. This CDR3 comprises 15 residues. Germline V gene lookup returns CDR1 MDHEN and CDR2 SYDVKM. Sequencing was carried out using PBMCs. The TCR originated in a woman aged 30 to 39 in good health and CMV-seronegative. The chain combines TRBV28 with TRBJ2-2; D is possibly TRBD2 (6 bases). CDR3: CASGGTGEVTGELFF. The DNA for the CDR3 is TGTGCCAGCGGGGGGACGGGAGAGGTGACCGGGGAGCTGTTTTTT. Filled out from reference TRBV28 and TRBJ2-2, the complete variable domain reads DVKVTQSSRYLVKRTGEKVFLECVQDMDHENMFWYRQDPGLGLRLIYFSYDVKMKEKGDIPEGYSVSREKKERFSLILESASTNQTSMYLCASGGTGEVTGELFFGEGSRLTVL.